One sample yielded the 9 T cell receptor beta chains listed below, sequenced in a study of CD8 T cells in ankylosing spondylitis. TCRdb fed the 5' RACE reads into MiXCR, producing one record per CDR3 protein. Among roughly 150,000 distinct CDR3 sequences listed, 9.5% to 10% were seen once. The sequencing sample was made of blood, either unsorted or a sorted T cell fraction (not recorded which). All receptors come from a female donor with ankylosing spondylitis or in good health (not recorded which).

The chain is built from TRBV2 and TRBJ1-1; 8 bases agree with TRBD1. The V and J ends lost 9 bases and 4 bases, in that order; junction bases with no gene match: 10. The CDR3 covers 14 residues. Germline CDR1 and CDR2: SNHLY and FYNNEI. The CDR3 region is CARTGEGGRTEAFF. The CDR3 DNA is TGTGCCAGGACAGGGGAGGGAGGTCGCACTGAAGCTTTCTTT.

This clonotype was detected only a few times. The rearrangement links TRBV6-2 or TRBV6-3 to TRBJ2-5; D call uncertain. The CDR3 length is 14 residues. Germline V gives CDR1 MNHEY, CDR2 SVGEGT. V was pared by 6 bases and J by 2 bases, with 13 bases between. As DNA, the CDR3 is TGTGCCAGCAGCATGAGGAGTATTCAAGAGACCCAGTACTTC. As protein: CASSMRSIQETQYF.

The table lists this clonotype with a few counts. This chain uses TRBV15 with TRBJ2-5; D is ambiguous. CDR3 length: 14 amino acids. V was cut by 2 bases and J by 5 bases, with 12 bases left in between. The V gene's germline CDR1 is LNHNV and CDR2 YYDKDF (reference sequence). The CDR3 nucleotides are TGTGCCACCAGCAGATCTGAATCTGAGGAGACCCAGTACTTC. It codes for CATSRSESEETQYF.

This chain uses TRBV6-2 or TRBV6-3 with TRBJ2-7; D is unclear. Germline CDR1 is MNHEY and CDR2 is SVGEGT. CDR3 length: 12 amino acids. Trimming removed 4 bases at V and 6 bases at J, with 10 bases between. The CDR3 coding sequence is TGTGCCAGCAGTTCGATTTCGGGCGAGCAGTACTTC. This translates into CASSSISGEQYF.

V gene TRBV11-2 combines with J gene TRBJ2-3; D uncertain. The germline V gene encodes CDR1 SGHAT and CDR2 FQNNGV. This CDR3 comprises 13 residues. With 7 bases removed from V and 2 bases from J, the gap between germline ends came to 10 bases. CDR3 nucleotide sequence: TGTGCCAGCATGGTGGTCAACACAGATACGCAGTATTTT. It is translated as CASMVVNTDTQYF.

The V and J genes are TRBV7-6 and TRBJ2-7; possible D gene TRBD1, 6 bases. The V gene's germline CDR1 is SGHVS and CDR2 FNYEAQ. CDR3 length: 14 residues. V dropped 5 bases and J dropped 3 bases, with 14 bases sitting between them. CDR3 DNA sequence: TGTGCCAGCAGCCCTTGGACAGCGGACTACGAGCAGTACTTC. Its protein product is CASSPWTADYEQYF.

This clonotype has at least ten counts. V and J are TRBV2 and TRBJ2-1; D tentatively fits TRBD1 or TRBD2 (5 bases each). Germline V lookup: CDR1 SNHLY, CDR2 FYNNEI. The CDR3 extends over 11 amino acids. V was trimmed by 3 bases and J by 13 bases, leaving 10 bases between them. The CDR3 sequence is CASSDGDHQFF. CDR3 nucleotides: TGTGCCAGCAGTGACGGGGACCACCAGTTCTTC. Combining the CDR3 with reference TRBV2 and TRBJ2-1 gives the whole variable domain EPEVTQTPSHQVTQMGQEVILRCVPISNHLYFYWYRQILGQKVEFLVSFYNNEISEKSEIFDDQFSVERPDGSNFTLKIRSTKLEDSAMYFCASSDGDHQFFGPGTRLTVL.

The genes are TRBV7-6 and TRBJ2-7, with 7 bases fitting TRBD1. J gave up 3 bases and V 5 bases, and 7 bases lay outside the gene matches. Germline lookup yields CDR1 SGHVS and CDR2 FNYEAQ. The CDR3 length is 14 residues. The CDR3 nucleotides are TGTGCCAGCAGCCCAGGGGGACAGAGCTACGAGCAGTACTTC. Protein: CASSPGGQSYEQYF.

The chain uses TRBV7-8 and TRBJ2-1; D gene uncertain. In germline, CDR1 is SGHVS, CDR2 FQNEAQ. Trimming cost V 6 bases and J 3 bases, with 15 bases left between them. The CDR3 runs to 15 residues. The chain's CDR3 is CASRHVESLYNEQFF. CDR3 nucleotides: TGTGCCAGCAGACACGTCGAGAGTCTCTACAATGAGCAGTTCTTC. Full variable domain (rest looked up from reference TRBV7-8 and TRBJ2-1): GAGVSQSPRYKVAKRGQDVALRCDPISGHVSLFWYQQALGQGPEFLTYFQNEAQLDKSGLPSDRFFAERPEGSVSTLKIQRTQQEDSAVYLCASRHVESLYNEQFFGPGTRLTVL.